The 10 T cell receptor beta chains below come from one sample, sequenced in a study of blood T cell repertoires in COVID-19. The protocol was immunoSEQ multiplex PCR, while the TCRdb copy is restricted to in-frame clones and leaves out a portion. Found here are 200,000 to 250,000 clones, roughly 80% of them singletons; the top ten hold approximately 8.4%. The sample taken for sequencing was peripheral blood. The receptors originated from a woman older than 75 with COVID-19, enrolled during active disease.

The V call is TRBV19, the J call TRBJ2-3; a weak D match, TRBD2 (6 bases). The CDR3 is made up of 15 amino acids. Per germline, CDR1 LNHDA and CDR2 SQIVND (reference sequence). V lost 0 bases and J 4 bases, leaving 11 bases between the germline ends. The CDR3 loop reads CASSIDRAGPDTQYF. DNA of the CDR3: TGTGCCAGTAGTATAGATAGAGCGGGTCCAGATACGCAGTATTTT.

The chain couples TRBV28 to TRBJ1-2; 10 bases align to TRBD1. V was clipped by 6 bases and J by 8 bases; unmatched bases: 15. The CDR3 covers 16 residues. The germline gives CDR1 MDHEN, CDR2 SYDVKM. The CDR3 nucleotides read TGTGCCAGCAGCTCCCCTCGGGAAGGGACAGGGGACGGCTACACCTTC. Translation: CASSSPREGTGDGYTF.

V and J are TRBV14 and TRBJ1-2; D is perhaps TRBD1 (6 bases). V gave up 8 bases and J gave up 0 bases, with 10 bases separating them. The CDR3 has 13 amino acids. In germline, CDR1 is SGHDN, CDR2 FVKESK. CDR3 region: CASQRTANYGYTF. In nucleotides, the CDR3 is TGTGCCAGCCAACGGACAGCTAACTATGGCTACACCTTC.

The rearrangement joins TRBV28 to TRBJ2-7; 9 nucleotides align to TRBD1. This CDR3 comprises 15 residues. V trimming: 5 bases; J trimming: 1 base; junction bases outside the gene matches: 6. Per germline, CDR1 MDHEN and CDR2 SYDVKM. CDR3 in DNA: TGTGCCAGCAGTACCCCGGGACAGGGTTCCTACGAGCAGTACTTC. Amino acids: CASSTPGQGSYEQYF.

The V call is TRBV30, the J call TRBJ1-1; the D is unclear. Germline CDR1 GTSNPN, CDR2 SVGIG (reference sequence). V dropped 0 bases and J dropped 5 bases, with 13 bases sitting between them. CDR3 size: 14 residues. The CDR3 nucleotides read TGTGCCTGGAGTGTACTGAAGGGAGGAACTGAAGCTTTCTTT. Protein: CAWSVLKGGTEAFF.

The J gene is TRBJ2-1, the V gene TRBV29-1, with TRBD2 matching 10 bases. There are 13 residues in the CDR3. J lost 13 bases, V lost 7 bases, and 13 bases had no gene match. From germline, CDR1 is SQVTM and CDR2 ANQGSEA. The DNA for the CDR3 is TGCAGCGGTTTCTTGACTAGCGGGCGCTCCCAGTTCTTC. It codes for CSGFLTSGRSQFF.

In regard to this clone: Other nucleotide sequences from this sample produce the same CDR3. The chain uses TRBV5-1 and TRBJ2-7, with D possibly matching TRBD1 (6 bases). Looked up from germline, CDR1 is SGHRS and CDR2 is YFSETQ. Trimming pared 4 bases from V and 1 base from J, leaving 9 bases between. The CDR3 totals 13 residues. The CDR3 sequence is CASSPGQSYEQYF. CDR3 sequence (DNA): TGCGCCAGCAGCCCCGGACAGTCCTACGAGCAGTACTTC.

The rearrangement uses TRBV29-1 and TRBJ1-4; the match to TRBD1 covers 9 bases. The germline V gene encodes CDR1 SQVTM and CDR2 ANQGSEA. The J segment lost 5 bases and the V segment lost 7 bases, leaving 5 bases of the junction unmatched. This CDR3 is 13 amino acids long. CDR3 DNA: TGCAGCGGCCTCGGGACAGGGAATGAAAAACTGTTTTTT. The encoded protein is CSGLGTGNEKLFF. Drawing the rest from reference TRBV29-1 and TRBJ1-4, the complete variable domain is SAVISQKPSRDICQRGTSLTIQCQVDSQVTMMFWYRQQPGQSLTLIATANQGSEATYESGFVIDKFPISRPNLTFSTLTVSNMSPEDSSIYLCSGLGTGNEKLFFGSGTQLSVL.

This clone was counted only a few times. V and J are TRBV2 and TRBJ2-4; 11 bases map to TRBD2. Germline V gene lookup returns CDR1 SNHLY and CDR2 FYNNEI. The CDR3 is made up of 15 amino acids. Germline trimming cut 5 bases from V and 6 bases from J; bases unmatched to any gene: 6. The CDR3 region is CASSTSGRLTNIQYF. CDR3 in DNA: TGTGCCAGCAGTACTAGCGGGAGATTGACAAACATTCAGTACTTC.

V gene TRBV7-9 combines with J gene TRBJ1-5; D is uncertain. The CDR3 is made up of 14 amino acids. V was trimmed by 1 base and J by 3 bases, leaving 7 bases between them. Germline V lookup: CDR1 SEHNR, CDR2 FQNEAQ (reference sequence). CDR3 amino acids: CASSLVADNQPQHF. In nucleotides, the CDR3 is TGTGCCAGCAGCTTAGTAGCAGACAATCAGCCCCAGCATTTT. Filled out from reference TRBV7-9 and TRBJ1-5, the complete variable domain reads DTGVSQNPRHKITKRGQNVTFRCDPISEHNRLYWYRQTLGQGPEFLTYFQNEAQLEKSRLLSDRFSAERPKGSFSTLEIQRTEQGDSAMYLCASSLVADNQPQHFGDGTRLSIL.